The present T cell receptor beta chain was sequenced within a study of blood T cells in healthy people across ages. Study results and limitations: The diversity estimates, figures obtained from one million T cells, were considered underestimates. Higher diversity, along with more naive CD4+ cells, distinguished long-lived donors from aged donors.

With a J-beta primer mix and a sample-barcoded 5' primer, a second PCR ran about 7 to 11 cycles. TCRdb passed the 5' RACE reads through MiXCR, listing each CDR3 protein once. The sample shows 1.5 million to 2 million distinct CDR3 sequences, approximately 50% of them seen only once. This clonotype was counted only a few times. Its antigen remains unknown. With V trimmed by 5 bases and J by 5 bases, 9 bases remained unmatched. This CDR3 contains 15 residues. Germline V gene lookup returns CDR1 SEHNR and CDR2 FQNEAQ (reference sequence). This chain joins TRBV7-9 and TRBJ2-1, with 7 bases lining up with TRBD2. Input material: blood. The sequence derives from a woman in her thirties or forties in good health. DNA for the CDR3: TGTGCCAGCAGCCAGACTAGCATCCTAAACAATGAGCAGTTCTTC. This sequence encodes CASSQTSILNNEQFF.